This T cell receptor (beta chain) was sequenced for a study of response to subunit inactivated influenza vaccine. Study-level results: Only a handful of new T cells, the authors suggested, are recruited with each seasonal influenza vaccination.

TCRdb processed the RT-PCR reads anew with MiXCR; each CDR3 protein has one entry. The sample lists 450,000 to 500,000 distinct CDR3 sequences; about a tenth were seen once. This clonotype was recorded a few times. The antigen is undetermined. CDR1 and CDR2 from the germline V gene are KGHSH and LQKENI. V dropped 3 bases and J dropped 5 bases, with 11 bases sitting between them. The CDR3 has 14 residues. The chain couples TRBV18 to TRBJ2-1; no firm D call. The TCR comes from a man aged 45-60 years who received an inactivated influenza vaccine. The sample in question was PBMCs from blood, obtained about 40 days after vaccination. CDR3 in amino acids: CASSPTEGNNEQFF. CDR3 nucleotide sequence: TGTGCCAGCTCACCGACCGAAGGGAACAATGAGCAGTTCTTC. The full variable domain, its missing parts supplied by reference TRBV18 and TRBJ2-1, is NAGVMQNPRHLVRRRGQEARLRCSPMKGHSHVYWYRQLPEEGLKFMVYLQKENIIDESGMPKERFSAEFPKEGPSILRIQQVVRGDSAAYFCASSPTEGNNEQFFGPGTRLTVL.